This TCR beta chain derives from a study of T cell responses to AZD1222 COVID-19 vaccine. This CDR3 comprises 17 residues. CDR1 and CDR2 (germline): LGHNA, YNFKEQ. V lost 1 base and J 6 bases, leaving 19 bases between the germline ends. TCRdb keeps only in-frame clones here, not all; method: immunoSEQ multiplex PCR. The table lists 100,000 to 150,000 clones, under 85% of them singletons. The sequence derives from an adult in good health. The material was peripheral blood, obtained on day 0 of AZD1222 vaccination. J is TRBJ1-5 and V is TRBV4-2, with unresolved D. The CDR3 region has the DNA TGTGCCAGCAGCCAAGGGGGAGGGCAGGCGAGGAGTCAGCCCCAGCATTTT. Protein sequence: CASSQGGGQARSQPQHF.